Listed here are 27 T cell receptor beta chains from one sample, sequenced in a study of pediatric ulcerative colitis. One to two pinch biopsies were taken from the rectum during colonoscopy. Assay: immunoSEQ multiplex PCR; the TCRdb copy retains only in-frame clones and omits some. The sample yields 44,000 or so clones, 60% to 85% seen once. The sequenced sample consisted of gut tissue. These receptors were collected from a girl aged 10-17 years with moderate ulcerative colitis.

This sequence joins TRBV7-2 and TRBJ1-2; D unresolved. The CDR3 extends over 13 amino acids. Germline V lookup: CDR1 SGHTA, CDR2 FQGNSA. The V gene lost 3 bases and the J gene lost 4 bases, with 9 bases spanning the gap. The CDR3 DNA reads TGTGCCAGCAGCTTGGAGGGCGCCTATGGCTACACCTTC. Protein sequence: CASSLEGAYGYTF.

This chain uses TRBV5-5 with TRBJ2-7, with 10 bases matching TRBD2. The CDR3 runs 14 residues. CDR1 and CDR2 (germline): SGHKS, YYEKEE (reference sequence). V lost 4 bases to trimming and J lost 7 bases; unmatched junction nucleotides: 8. This CDR3 reads CASSRTWTSGEQYF. In nucleotides, the CDR3 is TGTGCCAGCAGCCGAACCTGGACTAGCGGAGAGCAGTACTTC.

The chain uses TRBV5-1 and TRBJ2-3; D could derive from TRBD1 or TRBD2 (5 bases each). Trimming took 0 bases from V and 0 from J, leaving 8 bases between them. This CDR3 comprises 15 residues. Germline V gene lookup returns CDR1 SGHRS and CDR2 YFSETQ. The CDR3 DNA reads TGCGCCAGCAGCTTGGACGGGGCGAGCACAGATACGCAGTATTTT. Its protein is CASSLDGASTDTQYF.

This sequence joins TRBV15 and TRBJ2-6, with 8 bases fitting TRBD1. Per germline, CDR1 LNHNV and CDR2 YYDKDF (reference sequence). V gave up 4 bases and J gave up 0 bases; unmatched junction bases: 17. CDR3 length: 21 amino acids. CDR3: CATSINFLPGQVFSGANVLTF. CDR3 nucleotide sequence: TGTGCCACCAGCATTAATTTTTTACCGGGACAGGTGTTCTCTGGGGCCAACGTCCTGACTTTC.

This clone was seen more than once but under ten times. The chain links TRBV19 to TRBJ1-5; D is unresolved. The CDR3 has 12 amino acids. CDR1 LNHDA and CDR2 SQIVND come from the germline V gene (reference sequence). Deletions cut 5 bases from V and 5 bases from J, with 7 bases between. The CDR3 reads CASSLSYQPQHF. As DNA, the CDR3 is TGTGCCAGTAGTCTATCCTATCAGCCCCAGCATTTT.

The CDR3 protein is CASSLAGAYEQYF. The CDR3 DNA reads TGTGCCAGCAGCTTAGCGGGAGCCTACGAGCAGTACTTC. V gene TRBV7-6 combines with J gene TRBJ2-7; possibly TRBD2 for D (5 bases). The CDR3 sequence is 13 residues long. The germline CDR1 and CDR2 sequences are SGHVS and FNYEAQ. Trimming cost V 0 bases and J 2 bases, with 5 bases left between them. The variable domain in full, with the rest retrieved from reference TRBV7-6 and TRBJ2-7, is GAGVSQSPRYKVTKRGQDVALRCDPISGHVSLYWYRQALGQGPEFLTYFNYEAQQDKSGLPNDRFSAERPEGSISTLTIQRTEQRDSAMYRCASSLAGAYEQYFGPGTRLTVT.

The DNA of the CDR3 is TGTGCCAGCAGTTACGCTTGGCGGGAGTGGGACAATGAGCAGTTCTTC. This sequence encodes CASSYAWREWDNEQFF. The chain links TRBV6-5 to TRBJ2-1; 7 nucleotides align to TRBD2. Unmatched junction bases numbered 9, after V lost 2 bases and J lost 5 bases. The CDR3 has 16 amino acids. Germline loops: CDR1 MNHEY, CDR2 SVGAGI.

Only one count was recorded for this clone. Relative to the germline gene, one junction end is altered; a read error may explain this. The identical CDR3 is also encoded by other nucleotide sequences in the sample. The chain couples TRBV15 to TRBJ2-7; D tentatively fits TRBD1 or TRBD2 (6 bases each). The CDR3 length is 15 residues. In germline, CDR1 is LNHNV, CDR2 YYDKDF (reference sequence). The CDR3 loop reads CATSRLGGSGYEQYF. CDR3 in DNA: TGTGCCACCAGCAGACTAGGGGGTAGCGGATACGAGCAATACTTC.

The rearrangement links TRBV25-1 to TRBJ1-2, with TRBD1 as a possible D gene (6 bases). The germline V gene encodes CDR1 MGHDK and CDR2 SYGVNS. The CDR3 length is 14 residues. V dropped 9 bases and J dropped 8 bases, with 22 bases sitting between them. The CDR3 region has the DNA TGTGCCAGTAGGAGTGGACAGCCCGAAAGGGGCTACACCTTC. As protein: CASRSGQPERGYTF.

J is TRBJ2-5 and V is TRBV7-8, with TRBD2 matching 8 bases. The V and J ends lost 4 bases and 1 base, in that order; junction bases with no gene match: 11. The CDR3 contains 17 residues. CDR1 is SGHVS, CDR2 FQNEAQ, per germline. The DNA for the CDR3 is TGTGCCAGCAGCTCCCAAACTCGGACTAGCAGCCAAGAGACCCAGTACTTC. Translation gives CASSSQTRTSSQETQYF.

The chain employs TRBV15 and TRBJ1-2; D not certain. CDR3 length equals 16 residues. Germline V lookup: CDR1 LNHNV, CDR2 YYDKDF (reference sequence). Trimming shortened V by 0 bases and J by 0 bases, and 11 bases separated the two germline ends. The CDR3 loop reads CATSRDRRGTNYGYTF. The CDR3 DNA reads as TGTGCCACCAGCAGAGATCGCCGAGGTACTAACTATGGCTACACCTTC. Looking up the rest from reference TRBV15 and TRBJ1-2 gives the full variable domain: DAMVIQNPRYQVTQFGKPVTLSCSQTLNHNVMYWYQQKSSQAPKLLFHYYDKDFNNEADTPDNFQSRRPNTSFCFLDIRSPGLGDTAMYLCATSRDRRGTNYGYTFGSGTRLTVV.

The chain uses TRBV7-9 and TRBJ2-7; D unresolved. V was clipped by 2 bases and J by 2 bases, with 7 bases between them. This CDR3 spans 13 amino acids. In germline, CDR1 is SEHNR, CDR2 FQNEAQ (reference sequence). The CDR3 DNA follows: TGTGCCAGCAGCTTAATGGCAGCCTACGAGCAGTACTTC. It codes for CASSLMAAYEQYF.

The chain links TRBV7-8 to TRBJ2-1, with 8 bases aligning to TRBD1. Germline CDR1 is SGHVS and CDR2 is FQNEAQ. The CDR3 runs 16 residues. The J segment lost 2 bases and the V segment lost 4 bases, leaving 7 bases of the junction unmatched. In DNA, the CDR3 is TGTGCCAGCAGCTCTAGACAGGGGTCGGCCTACAATGAGCAGTTCTTC. Protein: CASSSRQGSAYNEQFF.

The genes are TRBV10-3 and TRBJ2-7, with 11 bases that match TRBD1. Trimming at V came to 4 bases and at J to 3 bases, leaving 2 bases not matched to a gene. CDR1 ENHRY and CDR2 SYGVKD come from the germline V gene. CDR3 length equals 14 residues. The DNA for the CDR3 is TGTGCCATCAGTGTAGGGACAGGGGGCTACGAGCAGTACTTC. Its protein is CAISVGTGGYEQYF.

The J gene is TRBJ2-3, the V gene TRBV25-1; D call uncertain. This CDR3 spans 13 amino acids. From germline, CDR1 is MGHDK and CDR2 SYGVNS. Trimming removed 3 bases from V and 2 bases from J, with 6 bases in between. The DNA of the CDR3 is TGTGCCAGCAGTGACCCAAACACAGATACGCAGTATTTT. This gives the protein CASSDPNTDTQYF.

The genes are TRBV28 and TRBJ2-4; D gene ambiguous. The V gene lost 6 bases and the J gene lost 0 bases, with 12 bases spanning the gap. Germline loops: CDR1 MDHEN, CDR2 SYDVKM. The CDR3 runs 15 residues. The CDR3 is CASRDAEQAKNIQYF. The CDR3 DNA reads TGTGCCAGCAGGGACGCGGAACAAGCCAAAAACATTCAGTACTTC.

CDR3 sequence: CASSLAGWINNEQFF. Written as DNA, the CDR3 is TGTGCCAGCAGTCTAGCGGGGTGGATTAACAATGAGCAGTTCTTC. The chain joins TRBV7-9 to TRBJ2-1, with TRBD2 matching over 9 bases. Germline CDR1 and CDR2: SEHNR and FQNEAQ (reference sequence). The CDR3 extends over 15 amino acids. Losses at the gene ends were 6 bases for V and 5 bases for J; bases not matched to a gene: 8.

J is TRBJ2-2 and V is TRBV7-6, with D possibly matching TRBD2 (5 bases). The ends were cut back, 1 base at V and 4 bases at J, with 10 bases in the middle. Germline lookup yields CDR1 SGHVS and CDR2 FNYEAQ. The CDR3 runs to 15 residues. The DNA for the CDR3 is TGTGCCAGCAGCTTAGTGGCTAGCCGCACCGGGGAGCTGTTTTTT. Amino acid sequence: CASSLVASRTGELFF. Supplemented by reference TRBV7-6 and TRBJ2-2, the full variable domain reads GAGVSQSPRYKVTKRGQDVALRCDPISGHVSLYWYRQALGQGPEFLTYFNYEAQQDKSGLPNDRFSAERPEGSISTLTIQRTEQRDSAMYRCASSLVASRTGELFFGEGSRLTVL.

The chain is built from TRBV27 and TRBJ2-7; D might be TRBD1 (6 bases). The CDR3 contains 12 residues. V was shortened by 2 bases and J by 5 bases, with 7 bases between the two germline ends. Per germline, CDR1 MNHEY and CDR2 SMNVEV (reference sequence). The CDR3 DNA reads TGTGCCAGCAGTTTAACAGGGAACGAGCAGTACTTC. It codes for CASSLTGNEQYF.

The chain has TRBV15 and TRBJ2-7, with a possible D match to TRBD2 (5 bases). The germline V gene encodes CDR1 LNHNV and CDR2 YYDKDF (reference sequence). The V and J ends lost 2 bases and 3 bases respectively, with 8 bases between them. CDR3 length: 13 residues. This CDR3 reads CATSRKAGYEQYF. DNA for the CDR3: TGTGCCACCAGCAGAAAGGCGGGCTACGAGCAGTACTTC.

The chain has TRBV27 and TRBJ1-2; tentative D call: TRBD1 (6 bases). Trimming took off 2 bases at V and 1 base at J, with 8 bases between the two ends. The CDR3 has 14 amino acids. CDR1 and CDR2 from the germline V gene are MNHEY and SMNVEV (reference sequence). In DNA, the CDR3 is TGTGCCAGCAGTTTAAGGGGGGATAACTATGGCTACACCTTC. Translated, it gives CASSLRGDNYGYTF.

This clone occurred a few times. The CDR3 DNA follows: TGTGCCAGCTCACCCGCGACAGGGGCCAGCCAGCCCCAGCATTTT. Its protein is CASSPATGASQPQHF. The chain joins TRBV18 to TRBJ1-5; TRBD1 agrees at 8 bases. The CDR3 spans 15 residues. Germline CDR1 reads KGHSH; CDR2 reads LQKENI. Unmatched junction bases numbered 8, after V lost 3 bases and J lost 7 bases.

The count of this clone is one. The V and J genes are TRBV5-4 and TRBJ2-3, with unresolved D. V was shortened by 2 bases and J by 3 bases, with 13 bases between the two germline ends. The CDR3 has 15 residues. Germline V gene lookup returns CDR1 SGHNT and CDR2 YYREEE (reference sequence). The chain's CDR3 is CASSFGGRRTDTQYF. The CDR3 coding sequence is TGTGCCAGCAGCTTCGGCGGCCGGAGAACAGATACGCAGTATTTT.

This chain uses TRBV27 with TRBJ2-1; D gene ambiguous. CDR3 length: 14 residues. CDR1 is MNHEY and CDR2 is SMNVEV in the germline V gene (reference sequence). V was clipped by 6 bases and J by 8 bases, with 17 bases between them. The CDR3 DNA reads as TGTGCCAGCAGCCCGATAACCCTTGGGGATGAGCAGTTCTTC. Residues: CASSPITLGDEQFF.

CDR3 sequence: CASSQGAGSNYGYTF. In DNA, the CDR3 is TGCGCCAGCAGCCAAGGGGCAGGGAGTAACTATGGCTACACCTTC. The V gene is TRBV4-1, the J gene TRBJ1-2; a weak D match, TRBD1 (5 bases). Germline CDR1 reads MGHRA; CDR2 reads YSYEKL. The CDR3 consists of 15 residues. The V end lost 1 base, the J end lost 1 base, and 10 bases lay between the germline ends.

The CDR3 sequence is CASSIDGRIGFTDTQYF. Here the CDR3 DNA reads TGTGCCAGTAGTATAGATGGGCGGATCGGGTTCACAGATACGCAGTATTTT. The chain joins TRBV19 to TRBJ2-3; no clear D. The ends were cut back, 0 bases at V and 2 bases at J, with 15 bases in the middle. CDR1 is LNHDA, CDR2 SQIVND, per germline (reference sequence). The CDR3 contains 17 residues.

The table lists this clone with a few counts. This chain uses TRBV13 with TRBJ1-1, with D possibly TRBD1 on 5 matching bases. Between the trimmed V and J ends, which lost 1 base and 6 bases, there was a span of 12 bases. The CDR3 is 14 residues long. Germline values: CDR1 PRHDT, CDR2 FYEKMQ (reference sequence). CDR3 sequence reads: CASSLEGAGPEAFF. The CDR3 DNA is TGTGCCAGCAGCTTAGAGGGCGCGGGACCTGAAGCTTTCTTT.